This TCR beta chain was sequenced during a study of neoadjuvant anti-PD-1 for oral cavity cancer. As for the study in general: Around day 43, patients without progression received a fourth nivolumab dose before surgery.

Study-level points and caveats: Greater tumor shrinkage accompanied bigger post-treatment sizes of preexisting clones. Higher pretreatment blood Treg/Th17 ratios correlated with higher pretreatment blood and lower post-treatment tumor TCRbeta clonality.

Most tumor samples had roughly 4.5 ug input DNA in two replicates. Some clones are missing from TCRdb's copy, which holds only in-frame ones; the method was immunoSEQ multiplex PCR. The table lists roughly 25,000 clones, over 20% of them singletons. This clone is deemed medium-sized. Its specificity is unknown. Noted time point: after neoadjuvant nivolumab, at surgical resection. The CDR3 is 13 amino acids. Trimming shortened V by 0 bases and J by 0 bases, and 3 bases separated the two germline ends. Germline CDR1 is SGHRS and CDR2 is YFSETQ. This rearrangement joins TRBV5-1 to TRBJ1-2; D gene ambiguous. The sample here was tumor tissue, taken after nivolumab (anti-PD-1) treatment. The receptor's source is a person aged 35 to 85 with oral cavity squamous cell carcinoma. DNA of the CDR3: TGCGCCAGCAGCTTGGTTGCTAACTATGGCTACACCTTC. Encoded protein: CASSLVANYGYTF.